Below, 21 T cell receptor beta chains from the same sample are listed, as sequenced in a study of cytomegalovirus exposure and HLA in healthy donors listed by TCRdb under 2017. The library was made by the immunoSEQ multiplex PCR assay. For the multiplex PCR, a mixture combining 60 forward primers for TCR Vbeta segments and 13 reverse primers for TCR Jbeta segments was used. TCRdb obtained this table from immuneACCESS and retained in-frame rearrangements with V and J assigned. These tables miss some clones; where compared with another copy, unresolved V genes account for less than half of the shortfall, and the remainder is unexplained. The sample table lists 150,000 to 200,000 clones, roughly 85% of them with a count of one. The ten biggest clones cover approximately 2.1% of the sample. Material for sequencing was PBMCs. The receptors here all came from a woman aged 45-59 years in good health and CMV-seronegative.

This clone has more than one count but fewer than ten. One end of the junction does not line up with germline, which may come from a read error. This chain connects TRBV7-9 to TRBJ2-7; possibly TRBD2 for D (7 bases). This CDR3 contains 15 residues. Per germline, CDR1 SEHNR and CDR2 FQNEAQ (reference sequence). The chain's CDR3 is CSSSLGGAPGYEQYF. In nucleotides, the CDR3 is TGTTCCAGCAGCCTGGGGGGGGCCCCAGGGTACGAGCAGTACTTC.

The chain recombines TRBV7-6 with TRBJ2-5, with a possible D match to TRBD2 (5 bases). Germline CDR1 and CDR2: SGHVS and FNYEAQ. Between the trimmed V and J ends, which lost 1 base and 1 base, there was a span of 19 bases. CDR3 size: 18 residues. This CDR3 is CASSLGPRGSLLQETQYF. The CDR3 DNA reads TGTGCCAGCAGCTTAGGTCCAAGAGGGAGCCTACTCCAAGAGACCCAGTACTTC.

The genes are TRBV30 and TRBJ2-3; the match to TRBD2 covers 7 bases. Germline values: CDR1 GTSNPN, CDR2 SVGIG (reference sequence). V lost 3 bases to trimming and J lost 7 bases; unmatched junction nucleotides: 7. This CDR3 region has 13 residues. The CDR3 reads CAWRASGRNTQYF. The CDR3 DNA is TGTGCCTGGAGGGCTAGCGGCCGAAATACGCAGTATTTT.

Remarks on this clone: The same CDR3 also results from other DNA sequences found in this sample. The chain carries TRBV27 and TRBJ1-3; possibly TRBD1 for D (6 bases). The ends were cut back, 2 bases at V and 4 bases at J, with 9 bases in the middle. The CDR3 is 14 amino acids. From germline, CDR1 is MNHEY and CDR2 SMNVEV (reference sequence). CDR3 sequence (DNA): TGTGCCAGCAGTTTAAGGGGGTCCGGAAACACCATATATTTT. Translated: CASSLRGSGNTIYF.

The rearrangement joins TRBV11-2 to TRBJ2-1; TRBD2 matches at 11 bases. The CDR3 loop spans 16 amino acids. Germline values: CDR1 SGHAT, CDR2 FQNNGV. V shed 5 bases and J 1 base; nucleotides not matched to a gene: 4. This CDR3 is CASSLTSGISYNEQFF. CDR3 bases: TGTGCCAGCAGCCTGACTAGCGGGATTTCCTACAATGAGCAGTTCTTC.

The genes are TRBV18 and TRBJ1-3; unclear D gene. The CDR3 has 15 amino acids. Germline assignment: CDR1 KGHSH and CDR2 LQKENI. Trimming left V 3 bases short and J 0 bases short, with 9 bases between. The CDR3 loop is CASSPGRDSGNTIYF. In DNA form, the CDR3 reads TGTGCCAGCTCACCTGGGCGGGACTCTGGAAACACCATATATTTT.

V and J are TRBV27 and TRBJ1-5; 10 positions match TRBD1. Unmatched junction bases numbered 8, after V lost 6 bases and J lost 6 bases. The CDR3 runs 15 residues. Looked up from germline, CDR1 is MNHEY and CDR2 is SMNVEV (reference sequence). The CDR3 DNA reads as TGTGCCAGCAGCGGGACAGGGGCGGTGGGTCAGCCCCAGCATTTT. As protein: CASSGTGAVGQPQHF.

The V gene is TRBV7-2, the J gene TRBJ2-7, with 9 bases matching TRBD2. This CDR3 contains 16 residues. CDR1 and CDR2 (germline): SGHTA, FQGNSA. V was pared by 5 bases and J by 1 base, with 9 bases of the junction left unmatched. CDR3 sequence reads: CASSNRGSGSSYEQYF. The CDR3 nucleotides are TGTGCCAGCAGCAACCGGGGTAGCGGGAGTTCCTACGAGCAGTACTTC.

This chain uses TRBV11-2 with TRBJ2-1; 12 bases fit TRBD2. V dropped 3 bases and J dropped 10; count of bases not matched to a gene: 4. Germline CDR1 SGHAT, CDR2 FQNNGV. This CDR3 region has 14 residues. The chain's CDR3 is CASSFHGTSGEQFF. In DNA, the CDR3 is TGTGCCAGCAGCTTTCACGGGACTAGCGGGGAGCAGTTCTTC.

V is TRBV6-1 and J is TRBJ1-2; 8 nucleotides agree with TRBD1. The length of the CDR3 is 14 residues. CDR1 MNHNS and CDR2 SASEGT come from the germline V gene. With V trimmed by 4 bases and J by 2 bases, 3 bases remained unmatched. The CDR3 here is CASSVGQANYGYTF. The CDR3 DNA reads TGTGCCAGCAGTGTGGGACAGGCGAACTATGGCTACACCTTC.

The V and J genes are TRBV28 and TRBJ1-2, with TRBD1 matching 8 bases. Losses at the gene ends were 5 bases for V and 7 bases for J; bases not matched to a gene: 15. The length of the CDR3 is 16 residues. Germline V gene lookup returns CDR1 MDHEN and CDR2 SYDVKM. The CDR3 sequence is CASSLGQAALPPGYTF. The CDR3 DNA reads TGTGCCAGCAGTCTGGGACAGGCGGCCTTACCACCTGGCTACACCTTC.

The chain links TRBV5-4 to TRBJ1-2; TRBD1 is a possible D gene (6 bases). Germline-derived CDR1 and CDR2 are SGHNT and YYREEE (reference sequence). The CDR3 loop spans 13 amino acids. The germline V and J ends were trimmed by 3 bases and 8 bases, with 14 bases remaining between them. CDR3 bases: TGTGCCAGCAGCTCCGGGGGGGCTGGAGGCTACACCTTC. Translation: CASSSGGAGGYTF.

The chain recombines TRBV27 with TRBJ2-3, with TRBD1 as a possible D gene (6 bases). Trimming took off 2 bases at V and 4 bases at J, with 13 bases between the two ends. Germline V gene data show CDR1 as MNHEY and CDR2 as SMNVEV (reference sequence). The CDR3 extends over 15 amino acids. CDR3 sequence reads: CASSLGGAFSDTQYF. CDR3 nucleotide sequence: TGTGCCAGCAGTTTAGGGGGCGCATTCTCAGATACGCAGTATTTT.

J is TRBJ2-7 and V is TRBV28, with TRBD1 as a possible D gene (5 bases). The V gene lost 5 bases and the J gene lost 2 bases, with 16 bases spanning the gap. The V gene's germline CDR1 is MDHEN and CDR2 SYDVKM. CDR3 length: 15 amino acids. The CDR3 is CASSPRGSITYEQYF. CDR3 sequence (DNA): TGTGCCAGCAGTCCTAGGGGCAGTATCACCTACGAGCAGTACTTC.

J is TRBJ2-1 and V is TRBV18; TRBD2 matches at 16 bases. The CDR3 is 16 amino acids. Germline lookup yields CDR1 KGHSH and CDR2 LQKENI. V shed 5 bases and J 10 bases; nucleotides not matched to a gene: 8. In DNA, the CDR3 is TGTGCCAGCTCAACGACGGGACTAGCGGGAGGGATGGAGCAGTTCTTC. Encoded protein: CASSTTGLAGGMEQFF.

The gene calls are TRBV28 and TRBJ2-7; perhaps TRBD2 as D (7 bases). Germline V gene sequence: CDR1 MDHEN, CDR2 SYDVKM. This CDR3 has 14 residues. V was clipped by 7 bases and J by 4 bases, with 17 bases between them. Here the CDR3 DNA reads TGTGCCAGCACCCCGGGCGGGGGCGGGTACGAGCAGTACTTC. This gives the protein CASTPGGGGYEQYF.

With regard to this clone: The same CDR3 arises from other DNA sequences in this sample as well. This chain joins TRBV29-1 and TRBJ1-5, with D perhaps matching TRBD1 (6 bases). Trimming cost V 5 bases and J 3 bases, with 11 bases left between them. There are 13 residues in the CDR3. Per germline, CDR1 SQVTM and CDR2 ANQGSEA. Here the CDR3 reads CSVRTGSNQPQHF. CDR3 nucleotide sequence: TGCAGCGTTCGCACAGGGTCCAATCAGCCCCAGCATTTT.

This clone showed up just a few times. One end of the junction varies from germline; a read error may be responsible. This sequence joins TRBV4-2 and TRBJ2-1, with 7 bases identical to TRBD2. This CDR3 comprises 13 residues. Germline CDR1 is LGHNA and CDR2 is YNFKEQ. This CDR3 is CASSQGLASGNIF. Written as DNA, the CDR3 is TGTGCCAGCAGCCAAGGACTGGCTAGCGGTAATATCTTC.

The chain uses TRBV29-1 and TRBJ2-1, with 12 bases matching TRBD2. CDR1 and CDR2 from the germline V gene are SQVTM and ANQGSEA. The CDR3 totals 13 residues. Here the CDR3 reads CTLAGGPYNEQFF. DNA of the CDR3: TGCACCCTAGCGGGAGGGCCGTACAATGAGCAGTTCTTC.

This rearrangement joins TRBV29-1 to TRBJ2-5, with D perhaps TRBD1 (7 bases). This CDR3 contains 13 residues. V was trimmed by 8 bases and J by 2 bases, leaving 15 bases between them. The germline V gene has CDR1 SQVTM and CDR2 ANQGSEA. The CDR3 loop reads CSLRGREQETQYF. DNA for the CDR3: TGCAGCCTGAGGGGGCGGGAACAAGAGACCCAGTACTTC.

Worth noting for this clone: Other DNA sequences in the sample encode the same CDR3. V usage is TRBV28 and J usage is TRBJ2-5; maybe TRBD2 (6 bases). Between the trimmed V and J ends, which lost 4 bases and 7 bases, there was a span of 22 bases. CDR1 and CDR2 (germline): MDHEN, SYDVKM. The CDR3 extends over 16 amino acids. DNA for the CDR3: TGTGCCAGCAGTTCCAACCCTCTTAGCGGTACGGGGACCCAGTACTTC. Its translation: CASSSNPLSGTGTQYF.